Sequencing of this T cell receptor beta chain was carried out in a study of blood T cell repertoires in COVID-19. This clone was counted only a few times. Method: immunoSEQ multiplex PCR; TCRdb's copy keeps in-frame clones and lacks some. Of 300,000 to 500,000 clones in the sample, roughly 90% were seen once. Sequenced input: PBMCs or T cells enriched from blood (not recorded which). This receptor was obtained from a woman aged 25 to 45 with acute COVID-19.

The CDR3 here is CASSLLPAGVGNTEAFF. CDR3 in DNA: TGCGCCAGCAGCCTGCTCCCTGCAGGGGTAGGAAACACTGAAGCTTTCTTT. This rearrangement joins TRBV5-1 to TRBJ1-1; possible D gene TRBD1, 6 bases. Germline lookup yields CDR1 SGHRS and CDR2 YFSETQ. The CDR3 runs to 17 residues. Trimming cost V 4 bases and J 2 bases, with 21 bases left between them.